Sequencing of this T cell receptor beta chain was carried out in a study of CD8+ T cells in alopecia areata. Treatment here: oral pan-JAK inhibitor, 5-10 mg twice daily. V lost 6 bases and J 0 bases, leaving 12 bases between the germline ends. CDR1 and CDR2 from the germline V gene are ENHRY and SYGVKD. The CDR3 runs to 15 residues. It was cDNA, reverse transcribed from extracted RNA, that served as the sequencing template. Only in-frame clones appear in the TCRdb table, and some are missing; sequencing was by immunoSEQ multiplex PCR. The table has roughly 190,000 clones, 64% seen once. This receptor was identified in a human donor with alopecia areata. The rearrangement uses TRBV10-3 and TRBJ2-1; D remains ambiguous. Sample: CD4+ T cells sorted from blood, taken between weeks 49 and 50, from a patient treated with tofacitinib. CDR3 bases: TGTGCCATCAGGCCCTCAACAAGCTCCTACAATGAGCAGTTCTTC. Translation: CAIRPSTSSYNEQFF.